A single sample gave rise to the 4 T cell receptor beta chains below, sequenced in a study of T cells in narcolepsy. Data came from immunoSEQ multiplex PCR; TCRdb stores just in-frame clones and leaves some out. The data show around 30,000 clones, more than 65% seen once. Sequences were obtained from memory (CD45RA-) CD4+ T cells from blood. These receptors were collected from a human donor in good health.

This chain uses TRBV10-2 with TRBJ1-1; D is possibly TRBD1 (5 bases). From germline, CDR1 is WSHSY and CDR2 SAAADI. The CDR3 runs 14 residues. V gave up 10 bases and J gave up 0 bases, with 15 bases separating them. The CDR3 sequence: CATPTGTMNTEAFF. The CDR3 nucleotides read TGCGCCACCCCGACCGGGACTATGAACACTGAAGCTTTCTTT.

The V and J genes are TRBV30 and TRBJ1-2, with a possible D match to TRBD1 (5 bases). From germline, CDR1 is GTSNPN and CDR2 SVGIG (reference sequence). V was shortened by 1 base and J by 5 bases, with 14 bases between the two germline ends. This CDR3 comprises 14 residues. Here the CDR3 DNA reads TGTGCCTGGAGTGGGCAGGGTGGAATTTATGGCTACACCTTC. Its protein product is CAWSGQGGIYGYTF. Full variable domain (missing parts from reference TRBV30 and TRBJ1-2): SQTIHQWPATLVQPVGSPLSLECTVEGTSNPNLYWYRQAAGRGLQLLFYSVGIGQISSEVPQNLSASRPQDRQFILSSKKLLLSDSGFYLCAWSGQGGIYGYTFGSGTRLTVV.

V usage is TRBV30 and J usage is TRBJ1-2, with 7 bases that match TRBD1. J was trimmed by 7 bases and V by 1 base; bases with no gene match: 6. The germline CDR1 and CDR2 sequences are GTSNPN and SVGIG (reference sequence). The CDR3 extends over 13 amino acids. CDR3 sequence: CAWSGQGLRGYTF. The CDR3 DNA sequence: TGTGCCTGGAGTGGACAGGGTCTTCGTGGCTACACCTTC.

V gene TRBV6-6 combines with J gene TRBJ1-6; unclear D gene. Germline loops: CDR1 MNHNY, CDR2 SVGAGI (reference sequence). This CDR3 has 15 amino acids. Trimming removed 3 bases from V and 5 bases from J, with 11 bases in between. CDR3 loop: CASSYGQAHNSPLHF. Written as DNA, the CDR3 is TGTGCCAGCAGTTATGGGCAGGCCCATAATTCACCCCTCCACTTT.